This passage covers 9 T cell receptor beta chains from one sample sequenced in a study of Graves' ophthalmopathy and Graves' hyperthyroidism. Amplified material comprised TCR beta CDR3 regions derived from RNA transcripts. The workflow started with a first-round RT-PCR run with HTBI primers and then moved on to a second-round multiplex PCR. TCRdb re-called the multiplex PCR reads with MiXCR, one entry per CDR3 protein. The table lists roughly 500,000 distinct CDR3 sequences, roughly an eighth of them singletons. Input material: blood. These receptors were obtained from a woman in her thirties with Graves' ophthalmopathy.

Comment on this clonotype: A read error may be the cause here, since a much bigger clone is one base away. The CDR3 ends on some other residue instead of the conserved phenylalanine or tryptophan, so this is likely a read error. The J gene is TRBJ1-1, the V gene TRBV27; no clear D gene. CDR3 length: 15 residues. Per the germline V gene, CDR1 is MNHEY and CDR2 is SMNVEV (reference sequence). V was shortened by 2 bases and J by 0 bases, with 10 bases between the two germline ends. CDR3 in amino acids: CASSLISQMNTEAFL. Here the CDR3 DNA reads TGTGCCAGCAGTTTAATCTCACAGATGAACACTGAAGCTTTCTTA.

The chain links TRBV3-1 to TRBJ2-5; 8 nucleotides align to TRBD1. This CDR3 is built from 14 residues. With V trimmed by 4 bases and J by 5 bases, 6 bases remained unmatched. Germline CDR1 reads LGHDT; CDR2 reads YNNKEL (reference sequence). The chain's CDR3 is CASSRQGMRETQYF. The CDR3 region has the DNA TGTGCCAGCAGCCGACAGGGGATGAGGGAGACCCAGTACTTC.

The J gene is TRBJ1-5, the V gene TRBV19; TRBD1 agrees at 9 bases. V shed 7 bases and J 4 bases; nucleotides not matched to a gene: 14. This CDR3 has 17 residues. CDR1 is LNHDA, CDR2 SQIVND, per germline (reference sequence). CDR3 DNA: TGTGCCAGTAAGGAGAGGGACAGGGATTTACTTAATCAGCCCCAGCATTTT. This encodes CASKERDRDLLNQPQHF.

This clonotype was seen ten or more times. The chain's CDR3 is CASSPDRWDQPQHF. CDR3 DNA: TGTGCCAGCAGTCCGGACAGGTGGGATCAGCCCCAGCATTTT. This chain links TRBV28 with TRBJ1-5, with 7 bases fitting TRBD1. V was clipped by 5 bases and J by 5 bases; unmatched bases: 6. The CDR3 length is 14 residues. Germline CDR1 MDHEN, CDR2 SYDVKM.

This clonotype was seen many times. The chain joins TRBV6-5 to TRBJ1-2; maybe TRBD1 (5 bases). Trimming pared 0 bases from V and 2 bases from J, leaving 10 bases between. The CDR3 loop spans 15 amino acids. CDR1 MNHEY and CDR2 SVGAGI come from the germline V gene. CDR3 amino acids: CASSYSVRDNYGYTF. The CDR3 coding sequence is TGTGCCAGCAGTTACTCTGTCAGGGACAACTATGGCTACACCTTC.

This clonotype was seen repeatedly, ten times or more. The chain recombines TRBV29-1 with TRBJ1-1; no clear D. In germline, CDR1 is SQVTM, CDR2 ANQGSEA. The CDR3 has 13 residues. V shed 1 base and J shed 5 bases, with 11 bases lying between them. Here the CDR3 reads CSVEGPSGTEAFF. The CDR3 bases are TGCAGCGTTGAAGGCCCTTCGGGGACTGAAGCTTTCTTT.

In this sample, this clonotype turned up many times. The chain links TRBV5-1 to TRBJ1-1; 9 positions match TRBD1. Germline V gene sequence: CDR1 SGHRS, CDR2 YFSETQ. The V gene end was trimmed by 6 bases and the J gene end by 4 bases; junction bases not matched to a gene: 7. This CDR3 is 14 amino acids long. As DNA, the CDR3 is TGCGCCAGCAACCCGACAGGGGGGAGCACTGAAGCTTTCTTT. It is translated as CASNPTGGSTEAFF.

This clonotype has at least ten counts. The rearrangement uses TRBV27 and TRBJ1-5, with D uncertain. Trimming removed 3 bases from V and 11 bases from J, with 11 bases in between. Germline V CDR1 and CDR2: MNHEY, SMNVEV (reference sequence). This CDR3 has 12 residues. CDR3 in amino acids: CASSFDGAAQHF. The CDR3 DNA reads as TGTGCCAGCAGTTTTGACGGCGCGGCCCAGCATTTT.

Many counts were recorded for this clonotype. This chain uses TRBV12-3 or TRBV12-4 with TRBJ1-2, with no clear D. V was pared by 7 bases and J by 4 bases, with 16 bases between. The CDR3 has 14 amino acids. As DNA, the CDR3 is TGTGCCAGCAAGCCCTTAGCCGGTAGCTATGGCTACACCTTC. Translation: CASKPLAGSYGYTF.